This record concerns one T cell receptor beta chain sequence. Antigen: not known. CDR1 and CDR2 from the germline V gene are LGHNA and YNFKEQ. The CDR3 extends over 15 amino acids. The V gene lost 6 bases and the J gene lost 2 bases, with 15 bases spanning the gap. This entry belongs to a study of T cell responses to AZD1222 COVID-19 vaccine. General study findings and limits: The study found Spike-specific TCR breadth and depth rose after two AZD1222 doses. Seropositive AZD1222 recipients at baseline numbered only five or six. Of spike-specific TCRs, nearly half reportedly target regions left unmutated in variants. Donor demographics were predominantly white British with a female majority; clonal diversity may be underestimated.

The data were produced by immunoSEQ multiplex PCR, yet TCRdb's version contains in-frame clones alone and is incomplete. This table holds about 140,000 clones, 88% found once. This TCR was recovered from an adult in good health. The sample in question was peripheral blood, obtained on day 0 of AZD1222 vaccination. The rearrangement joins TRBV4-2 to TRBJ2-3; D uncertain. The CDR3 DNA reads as TGTGCCAGCAGTCATGACCTGGGCCCCACAGATACGCAGTATTTT. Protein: CASSHDLGPTDTQYF.